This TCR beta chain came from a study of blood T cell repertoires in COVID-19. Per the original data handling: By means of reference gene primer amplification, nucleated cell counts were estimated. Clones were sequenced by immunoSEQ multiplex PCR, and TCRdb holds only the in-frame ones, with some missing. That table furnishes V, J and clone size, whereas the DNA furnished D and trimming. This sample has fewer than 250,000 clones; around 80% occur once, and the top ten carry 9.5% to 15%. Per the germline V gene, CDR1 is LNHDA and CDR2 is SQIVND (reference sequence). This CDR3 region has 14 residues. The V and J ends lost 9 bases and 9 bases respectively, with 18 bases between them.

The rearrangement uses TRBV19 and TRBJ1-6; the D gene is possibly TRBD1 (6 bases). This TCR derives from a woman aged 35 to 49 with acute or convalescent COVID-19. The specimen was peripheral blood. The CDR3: CASAPDSVVSPLHF. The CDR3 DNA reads TGTGCCAGCGCGCCGGACAGTGTTGTTTCACCCCTCCACTTT.